This TCR beta chain was found in a study of radiation and T cells in renal cell carcinoma (dated by TCRdb to between 2020 and 2021). For the study in its entirety: The samples were drawn from a clinical trial, where primary renal cell carcinomas were treated with 15 Gy of stereotactic body radiation therapy and then removed by nephrectomy 4 weeks afterward. In total, roughly 51 samples underwent TCR beta sequencing: 25 or so tumors plus 27 peripheral blood samples. In the roughly 54 samples combined, about 4 million unique CDR3 nucleotide sequences were found, encoding about 2,700,000 unique CDR3 amino acid sequences.

The investigation overall reported the following: Because no pretreatment tumor biopsies were available, whether clonotypes were present in the tumor at baseline could not be determined. Effects of radiation dose or scheduling on the TCR repertoire could not be addressed with the single-armed trial design. Changes in the blood repertoire were not tracked past 4 weeks after treatment. Top tumor clonotypes rose in blood from baseline to 2 weeks post-radiation, then contracted by 4 weeks, suggesting transient expansion of tumor-resident clones.

Remarks on this clone: Its antigen is currently not known. No much larger clone is present one base from it, and per-base qualities are unavailable.

Interpreted using the paper, the time point label stands for: baseline pretreatment blood. The treatment or condition label here, explained by the study, means: 15 Gy SBRT to primary tumor, nephrectomy 4 weeks later. To follow tumor-enriched clonotypes, serial peripheral blood was collected from radiation-treated patients at baseline and at 2 weeks and 4 weeks after SBRT. Renal cell carcinoma with clear cell pathology was present in all patients. The QIAamp DNA Blood Mini Kit (Qiagen) was used to prepare genomic DNA for TCR sequencing. Only samples passing all quality control checks were included in the analyses. The immunoSEQ kit was used, according to the manufacturer's recommendations, to generate TCR beta libraries from genomic DNA. Library preparation used a first multiplex PCR with proprietary primers, then a second PCR adding unique barcodes, with bead cleanups after each round. Each sample batch included a kit-provided positive control reaction and a negative control reaction. The final libraries underwent checking on an Agilent 4200 TapeStation D1000 ScreenTape, volumetric pooling, and quantification by qPCR. Sequencing was performed on an Illumina NextSeq500 with a MidOutput 150-cycle cartridge, and 156 Read1 and 15 Index1 cycles were run with kit custom primers. The pooled library was loaded at approximately 1.1 pM with an approximately 22% PhiX control spike-in. The paper's data handling went like this. Vendor-processed data were analyzed in R, with a clonotype defined as all T cells sharing the same CDR3 nucleotide sequence. For clone abundance analyses, frequencies were normalized to the 10,000 most abundant clones per sample. Public T cell clones, which averaged fewer than five per sample, were removed prior to analysis. A difference in abundance of at least 32-fold between compartments was used to define tumor-enriched and baseline blood-enriched clonotypes. A beta-binomial differential abundance model was applied to find clonotypes that expanded or contracted between blood time points. The Baroni-Urbani and Buser coefficient was used to measure tumor-blood repertoire similarity, and groups were compared with two-tailed Wilcoxon tests in R. TCRdb's version of the immuneACCESS table is confined to in-frame rearrangements and falls short of the full clone set. An unresolved V gene accounts for under half of the shortfall where checked; the remainder is of unknown origin. Clone size and V and J calls were adopted from that table, with D and trimming inferred from the DNA. The sample profile shows over 120,000 clones; more than 70% of them were found once. 12% of the sample is taken by the ten largest.

V is pared back by 5 bases and J by 0 bases, with 8 bases lying between the germline termini. In the germline V gene (reference sequence), CDR1 corresponds to MNHNY and CDR2 to SVGAGI. The CDR3 runs 14 amino acids, cysteine and phenylalanine included. CDR3 DNA only is kept here, 42 bases in frame from base 1. The specimen comprised blood, sampled from a patient whose treatment included radiotherapy and nephrectomy. The clonotype comes from a woman between 50 and 59 years old with renal cell carcinoma. This chain is built from TRBV6-6 and TRBJ1-5; the D gene is not confidently resolved. Here is the DNA: TGTGCCAGCAGTCCTTTAAATAGCAATCAGCCCCAGCATTTT. Translated, it gives CASSPLNSNQPQHF.